This T cell receptor beta chain was profiled in a study of CD8+ T cells in alopecia areata. After isolation, RNA underwent reverse transcription to generate cDNA as the sequencing template. Repertoires were generated with immunoSEQ multiplex PCR, while TCRdb's copy carries only in-frame clones and drops some. The sample shows 100,000 to 120,000 clones, less than 60% of them seen only once. The V gene's germline CDR1 is LNHNV and CDR2 YYDKDF (reference sequence). Losses at the gene ends were 5 bases for V and 5 bases for J; bases not matched to a gene: 8. The length of the CDR3 is 14 residues. The study's findings and limits: Having just one nonresponder leaves the connection between baseline CD8+ expansion and response unresolved. Sequencing of scalp samples also includes resident alphabeta T cells from normal skin. Clonality in lesional scalp, especially alopecia totalis/universalis, exceeded that of normal scalp.

Concerning this clone itself: Its matching antigen is unknown.

Treatment: oral pan-JAK inhibitor, 5-10 mg twice daily. The clonotype comes from a human donor with alopecia areata. The V and J genes are TRBV15 and TRBJ1-2, with 7 bases that match TRBD1. The sequenced sample was CD4+ T cells sorted from blood, obtained at week 24, from a patient treated with tofacitinib. Here the CDR3 reads CATSGNRGDYGYTF. The CDR3 DNA follows: TGTGCCACCAGCGGGAACAGGGGAGATTATGGCTACACCTTC.